Below, 4 T cell receptor beta chains from the same sample are listed, as sequenced in a study of T cell changes during pregnancy in multiple sclerosis. Clones were sequenced by immunoSEQ multiplex PCR, and TCRdb holds only the in-frame ones, with some missing. This sample has roughly 60,000 clones, with around 96% found just once. This specimen was CD8+ T cells from peripheral blood mononuclear cells, taken after pregnancy. The receptors derive from a female donor with multiple sclerosis, enrolled in a pregnancy study.

The gene calls are TRBV11-2 and TRBJ1-1; D unclear. With 0 bases removed from V and 8 bases from J, the gap between germline ends came to 10 bases. The CDR3 has 13 residues. Germline CDR1 and CDR2: SGHAT and FQNNGV. CDR3 DNA sequence: TGTGCCAGCAGCTTAGATTTAAATGTCGAAGCTTTCTTT. This gives the protein CASSLDLNVEAFF.

V usage is TRBV9 and J usage is TRBJ2-6; perhaps TRBD2 as D (6 bases). Germline values: CDR1 SGDLS, CDR2 YYNGEE. Between the trimmed V and J ends, which lost 2 bases and 0 bases, there was a span of 21 bases. This CDR3 is built from 20 residues. Written as DNA, the CDR3 is TGTGCCAGCAGCGTTCAGAGATTCGCGGGGCCGCACTCTGGGGCCAACGTCCTGACTTTC. It codes for CASSVQRFAGPHSGANVLTF.

This chain connects TRBV6-4 to TRBJ2-2; no reliable D call. The CDR3 extends over 14 amino acids. Germline lookup yields CDR1 MRHNA and CDR2 SNTAGT. V lost 4 bases, J lost 2 bases, and 8 bases lay in between. CDR3 sequence (DNA): TGTGCCAGCAGTGCCCTCTTTAACACCGGGGAGCTGTTTTTT. This sequence encodes CASSALFNTGELFF.

The rearrangement links TRBV28 to TRBJ2-2; 10 nucleotides match TRBD1. V was clipped by 5 bases and J by 4 bases; unmatched bases: 7. The germline gives CDR1 MDHEN, CDR2 SYDVKM. This CDR3 region has 16 residues. The CDR3 region has the DNA TGTGCCAGCAGTGACCTCGGGACAGGGGCCACCGGGGAGCTGTTTTTT. It is translated as CASSDLGTGATGELFF.